A single sample is the source of the 7 T cell receptor beta chains below, sequenced in a study of T cell changes during pregnancy in multiple sclerosis. TCRdb's copy holds only in-frame clones and misses some; the assay was immunoSEQ multiplex PCR. Of about 17,000 clones in the sample, nearly 90% were seen once. The sample was CD8+ T cells from peripheral blood mononuclear cells, taken after pregnancy. Receptor source: a female donor in good health, enrolled as a control in a pregnancy study.

The table lists this clone with a count of one. CDR3 sequence (DNA): TGTGCCAGCAGCTTAGAGGGGACAGGGGGCTCTGGCTACACCTTC. It is translated as CASSLEGTGGSGYTF. J is TRBJ1-2 and V is TRBV11-2; TRBD1 agrees at 12 bases. From germline, CDR1 is SGHAT and CDR2 FQNNGV. V shed 0 bases and J 7 bases; nucleotides not matched to a gene: 3. This CDR3 region has 15 residues.

In this sample, this clone turned up a few times. The chain recombines TRBV19 with TRBJ1-5; tentatively, D is TRBD1 (6 bases). CDR3 size: 14 residues. Trimming stripped 5 bases from V and 1 base from J, with 9 bases between. Germline CDR1 LNHDA, CDR2 SQIVND (reference sequence). CDR3 in DNA: TGTGCCAGTAGTCTACAGGGAAGCAATCAGCCCCAGCATTTT. Its protein product is CASSLQGSNQPQHF.

This clone was counted a single time. This chain uses TRBV19 with TRBJ1-1, with 10 bases that match TRBD1. The V gene's germline CDR1 is LNHDA and CDR2 SQIVND (reference sequence). Trimming cost V 4 bases and J 1 base; bases outside gene matches: 6. The CDR3 loop spans 16 amino acids. Here the CDR3 DNA reads TGTGCCAGTAGTACATTGGACAGGGGGGCGAACACTGAAGCTTTCTTT. This codes for CASSTLDRGANTEAFF.

The chain has TRBV19 and TRBJ2-7; 8 nucleotides align to TRBD2. The CDR3 spans 15 residues. Germline assignment: CDR1 LNHDA and CDR2 SQIVND (reference sequence). With 4 bases clipped from V and 3 bases from J, the junction kept 8 bases outside the gene matches. The CDR3 region is CASSTSIAGFYEQYF. In DNA form, the CDR3 reads TGTGCCAGTAGTACCTCAATAGCGGGGTTCTACGAGCAGTACTTC.

The V gene is TRBV27, the J gene TRBJ2-3; 9 bases align to TRBD1. The CDR3 runs to 16 residues. In germline, CDR1 is MNHEY, CDR2 SMNVEV (reference sequence). The trim removed 10 bases at V and 5 bases at J, leaving 16 bases unmatched. CDR3 sequence (DNA): TGTGCCACCGCGGGACAGGGAGCGGGACGGAGAGATACGCAGTATTTT. The encoded protein is CATAGQGAGRRDTQYF.

This chain uses TRBV11-3 with TRBJ2-7; D might be TRBD1 (6 bases). CDR1 and CDR2 (germline): SGHNT, YENEEA. The CDR3 totals 15 residues. Trimming pared 4 bases from V and 6 bases from J, leaving 19 bases between. Here the CDR3 DNA reads TGTGCCAGCAGCTCAAATGGGGTAATGGGGGCCGAGCAGTACTTC. Amino acids: CASSSNGVMGAEQYF.

The CDR3 nucleotides are TGTGCCTGGAGTCGCGGGGTTGGGACCGGGGAGCTGTTTTTT. Protein product: CAWSRGVGTGELFF. The V call is TRBV30, the J call TRBJ2-2; D is perhaps TRBD2 (6 bases). CDR3 length: 14 amino acids. CDR1 is GTSNPN and CDR2 is SVGIG in the germline V gene (reference sequence). The V gene lost 2 bases and the J gene lost 5 bases, with 12 bases spanning the gap.